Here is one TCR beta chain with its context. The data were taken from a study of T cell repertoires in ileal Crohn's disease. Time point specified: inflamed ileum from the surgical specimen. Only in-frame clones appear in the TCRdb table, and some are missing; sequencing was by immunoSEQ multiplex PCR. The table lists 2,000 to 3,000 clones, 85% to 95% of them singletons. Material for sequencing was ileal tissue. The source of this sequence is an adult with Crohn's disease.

This CDR3 is CASTLSYMNTEAFF. The DNA of the CDR3 is TGTGCCAGCACCCTATCGTATATGAACACTGAAGCTTTCTTT. This chain joins TRBV6-6 and TRBJ1-1; no clear D gene. This CDR3 is 14 amino acids long. Germline V gives CDR1 MNHNY, CDR2 SVGAGI (reference sequence). V lost 7 bases to trimming and J lost 0 bases, with 12 bases between them.